These 27 T cell receptor beta chains came from one sample sequenced in a study of T cells in Graves' hyperthyroidism and ophthalmopathy. The investigators amplified TCR beta CDR3 regions from RNA transcripts. An initial round of RT-PCR targeting the TCR CDR3 relied on the HTBI primer set. TCRdb analysed the multiplex PCR reads with MiXCR anew, one entry per CDR3 protein. The table includes around 760,000 distinct CDR3 sequences, around 40% detected once. Sequencing was done on a sample of blood. These receptors were taken from a woman between 35 and 50 years old with Graves' hyperthyroidism.

Many counts were recorded for this clonotype. The chain employs TRBV19 and TRBJ2-7, with TRBD1 matching over 8 bases. The CDR3 is 16 amino acids. V lost 3 bases to trimming and J lost 2 bases; unmatched junction nucleotides: 9. Germline CDR1 reads LNHDA; CDR2 reads SQIVND (reference sequence). CDR3 sequence: CASSIGAGTGTYEQYF. The CDR3 DNA follows: TGTGCCAGTAGTATCGGAGCCGGGACAGGTACCTACGAGCAGTACTTC. Using reference TRBV19 and TRBJ2-7 for the parts outside the CDR3, the full variable domain is DGGITQSPKYLFRKEGQNVTLSCEQNLNHDAMYWYRQDPGQGLRLIYYSQIVNDFQKGDIAEGYSVSREKKESFPLTVTSAQKNPTAFYLCASSIGAGTGTYEQYFGPGTRLTVT.

This clonotype has ten or more counts. This chain connects TRBV7-9 to TRBJ1-2; no firm D call. Looked up from germline, CDR1 is SEHNR and CDR2 is FQNEAQ (reference sequence). The V gene lost 5 bases and the J gene lost 4 bases, with 17 bases spanning the gap. The CDR3 length is 15 residues. This CDR3 is CASSPRKTPTYGYTF. The CDR3 DNA is TGTGCCAGCAGCCCGCGGAAAACGCCCACCTATGGCTACACCTTC.

This clonotype appeared once. The rearrangement links TRBV5-4 to TRBJ1-5, with D perhaps TRBD1 (6 bases). The CDR3 length is 17 residues. Trimming took 1 base from V and 9 from J, leaving 23 bases between them. Per germline, CDR1 SGHNT and CDR2 YYREEE (reference sequence). CDR3 amino acids: CASSLLTGAGPSGPQHF. CDR3 coding DNA: TGTGCCAGCAGCTTGTTGACAGGAGCAGGGCCTAGCGGGCCCCAGCATTTT.

About this clonotype: A much larger clone lies one base from this, so it may be a read error. The chain employs TRBV10-3 and TRBJ2-7; no definite D call. V gave up 3 bases and J gave up 3 bases, with 12 bases separating them. Germline V gives CDR1 ENHRY, CDR2 SYGVKD. The CDR3 has 14 amino acids. CDR3 DNA sequence: TGTGCCATCAGTGAAGCTCCGATCTTCTACGAGCAGTACTTC. As protein: CAISEAPIFYEQYF.

The V call is TRBV6-5, the J call TRBJ1-3; 11 bases fit TRBD1. This CDR3 comprises 15 residues. The V gene end was trimmed by 5 bases and the J gene end by 7 bases; junction bases not matched to a gene: 7. Germline values: CDR1 MNHEY, CDR2 SVGAGI. The CDR3 reads CASSLGQGARNTIYF. The CDR3, as DNA: TGTGCCAGCAGTCTAGGACAGGGGGCGCGGAACACCATATATTTT.

The chain recombines TRBV29-1 with TRBJ1-2, with D possibly being TRBD1 (5 bases). Germline V gene data show CDR1 as SQVTM and CDR2 as ANQGSEA. V was shortened by 8 bases and J by 5 bases, with 9 bases between the two germline ends. The CDR3 length is 10 residues. DNA for the CDR3: TGCAGCAGGAGGGGTTATGGCTACACCTTC. Translated, it gives CSRRGYGYTF.

V is TRBV11-1 and J is TRBJ1-5; possibly TRBD1 for D (5 bases). CDR1 and CDR2 (germline): SGHAT, FQDESV (reference sequence). Deletions cut 1 base from V and 0 bases from J, with 13 bases between. CDR3 size: 17 residues. CDR3 DNA: TGTGCCAGCAGCTTAGGCCGGGGGACTCATAGCAATCAGCCCCAGCATTTT. This gives the protein CASSLGRGTHSNQPQHF.

This clonotype was seen at least ten times. The chain couples TRBV2 to TRBJ2-7; D perhaps matches TRBD2 (6 bases). V was clipped by 9 bases and J by 2 bases, with 20 bases between them. CDR3 length equals 15 residues. CDR1 is SNHLY and CDR2 is FYNNEI in the germline V gene. The CDR3 nucleotides read TGTGCCAGTGGGACTTCTTGGCCCGTAACCTACGAGCAGTACTTC. Protein sequence: CASGTSWPVTYEQYF.

V gene TRBV5-1 combines with J gene TRBJ1-5; possibly TRBD1 for D (5 bases). CDR1 is SGHRS and CDR2 is YFSETQ in the germline V gene. Trimming removed 0 bases at V and 0 bases at J, with 13 bases between. This CDR3 is 17 amino acids long. The CDR3 protein is CASSLDGAGGSNQPQHF. CDR3 DNA: TGCGCCAGCAGCTTGGACGGCGCGGGGGGTAGCAATCAGCCCCAGCATTTT.

For this clonotype: This may come from a read error, since a much larger clone is one base off. The chain uses TRBV20-1 and TRBJ2-7, with D uncertain. From germline, CDR1 is DFQATT and CDR2 SNEGSKA (reference sequence). The CDR3 loop spans 12 amino acids. Deletions cut 1 base from V and 9 bases from J, with 13 bases between. CDR3 sequence (DNA): TGCAGTGCTAGAGCGGGCCCACGGGCGCAGTACTTC. Its translation: CSARAGPRAQYF.

This clonotype was counted many times. The chain is built from TRBV5-8 and TRBJ2-7, with D possibly TRBD2 on 6 matching bases. Germline lookup yields CDR1 SGHTS and CDR2 YDEGEE. CDR3 length: 15 amino acids. V was cut by 4 bases and J by 3 bases, with 17 bases left in between. CDR3 nucleotide sequence: TGTGCCAGCAGCCCTCGACTAGGTTGGGACTACGAGCAGTACTTC. Protein product: CASSPRLGWDYEQYF.

In this sample, this clonotype turned up many times. The chain couples TRBV2 to TRBJ2-7, with 9 nucleotides matching TRBD2. Trimming removed 7 bases from V and 7 bases from J; junction bases left unmatched: 23. The germline V gene has CDR1 SNHLY and CDR2 FYNNEI. The CDR3 consists of 18 residues. The CDR3 spells CASTGIPSSGNSVGEQYF. CDR3 nucleotides: TGTGCCAGCACTGGAATACCGTCTAGCGGGAACTCGGTAGGAGAGCAGTACTTC. Looking up the rest from reference TRBV2 and TRBJ2-7 gives the full variable domain: EPEVTQTPSHQVTQMGQEVILRCVPISNHLYFYWYRQILGQKVEFLVSFYNNEISEKSEIFDDQFSVERPDGSNFTLKIRSTKLEDSAMYFCASTGIPSSGNSVGEQYFGPGTRLTVT.

J is TRBJ1-5 and V is TRBV6-1; no firm D call. The CDR3 is made up of 15 amino acids. Germline V lookup: CDR1 MNHNS, CDR2 SASEGT. Between the trimmed V and J ends, which lost 0 bases and 6 bases, there was a span of 12 bases. DNA of the CDR3: TGTGCCAGCAGTGAAGCCGCAGGATTCAGTCAGCCCCAGCATTTT. It is translated as CASSEAAGFSQPQHF.

This chain links TRBV5-6 with TRBJ2-7, with D possibly matching TRBD1 (5 bases). CDR3 length equals 14 residues. The germline V and J ends were trimmed by 0 bases and 5 bases, with 12 bases remaining between them. Per germline, CDR1 SGHDT and CDR2 YYEEEE. CDR3 protein: CASSLAQGKHEQYF. CDR3 in DNA: TGTGCCAGCAGCTTGGCGCAGGGTAAGCACGAGCAGTACTTC. The full variable domain, in which reference TRBV5-6 and TRBJ2-7 provide the parts outside the CDR3, is DAGVTQSPTHLIKTRGQQVTLRCSPKSGHDTVSWYQQALGQGPQFIFQYYEEEERQRGNFPDRFSGHQFPNYSSELNVNALLLGDSALYLCASSLAQGKHEQYFGPGTRLTVT.

This clonotype was detected a few times. The rearrangement links TRBV11-2 to TRBJ1-1; possible D gene TRBD1, 5 bases. CDR3 size: 13 residues. The germline V gene has CDR1 SGHAT and CDR2 FQNNGV. V was pared by 3 bases and J by 3 bases, with 8 bases between. This CDR3 reads CASSFTGYTEAFF. The CDR3 nucleotides are TGTGCCAGCAGCTTCACAGGCTACACTGAAGCTTTCTTT.

This clonotype was picked up a small number of times. This chain connects TRBV7-3 to TRBJ2-7; 7 nucleotides line up with TRBD2. The CDR3 length is 14 residues. Germline CDR1 reads SGHTA; CDR2 reads FQGTGA. V shed 5 bases, J shed 8 bases, and the junction held 12 bases outside the gene matches. Here the CDR3 reads CASSAGGEGLQQYF. DNA for the CDR3: TGTGCCAGCAGCGCGGGCGGGGAGGGGTTGCAGCAGTACTTC.

This clonotype was picked up many times. The rearrangement joins TRBV7-9 to TRBJ2-2, with 7 nucleotides matching TRBD1. The CDR3 is 16 residues long. The trim removed 1 base at V and 0 bases at J, leaving 2 bases unmatched. CDR1 is SEHNR, CDR2 FQNEAQ, per germline (reference sequence). For the CDR3, the DNA is TGTGCCAGCAGCTTAGGGGGACAGCCGAACACCGGGGAGCTGTTTTTT. Residues: CASSLGGQPNTGELFF.

This clonotype was observed many times. The chain employs TRBV6-5 and TRBJ1-5; weak D call: TRBD1 (6 bases). The CDR3 contains 15 residues. Trimming cost V 5 bases and J 7 bases, with 18 bases left between them. Germline V lookup: CDR1 MNHEY, CDR2 SVGAGI. CDR3 DNA sequence: TGTGCCAGCAGTCCAGCGGGACATTCCAGGCAGCCCCAGCATTTT. Its protein is CASSPAGHSRQPQHF.

In nucleotides, the CDR3 is TGTGCCAGCACTTCAGGGGGGGCCAACACCGGGGAGCTGTTTTTT. Translated, it gives CASTSGGANTGELFF. The chain uses TRBV7-9 and TRBJ2-2, with D perhaps given as TRBD1 or TRBD2 (7 bases each). This CDR3 is built from 15 residues. Per the germline V gene, CDR1 is SEHNR and CDR2 is FQNEAQ (reference sequence). Trimming removed 7 bases from V and 2 bases from J, with 14 bases in between.

The J gene is TRBJ1-2, the V gene TRBV7-2; D possibly corresponds to TRBD1 (5 bases). Trimming shortened V by 2 bases and J by 6 bases, and 19 bases separated the two germline ends. The CDR3 extends over 16 amino acids. Germline V gene data show CDR1 as SGHTA and CDR2 as FQGNSA. The DNA of the CDR3 is TGTGCCAGCAGCTTATATTTGAGACAGTCGCTTAATGGCTACACCTTC. Its protein product is CASSLYLRQSLNGYTF.

The V call is TRBV3-2, the J call TRBJ1-2. TRBV3-2 is termed a pseudogene. The CDR3 is 16 residues long. The CDR3 DNA follows: TGTGCCAGCAGCCTCAAGTCGGCAGGTCGGAACTATGGCTACACCTTC. It encodes CASSLKSAGRNYGYTF.

J is TRBJ2-7 and V is TRBV19; TRBD1 or TRBD2 may be the D gene (5 bases each). Germline V gene sequence: CDR1 LNHDA, CDR2 SQIVND (reference sequence). The CDR3 covers 15 residues. V was shortened by 3 bases and J by 4 bases, with 16 bases between the two germline ends. This CDR3 reads CASSIGAGDNYEQYF. The CDR3 DNA reads as TGTGCCAGTAGTATCGGGGCAGGAGATAATTACGAGCAGTACTTC.

A note on this clonotype: One end of the junction varies from germline; a read error may be responsible. In DNA form, the CDR3 reads TGCGCCAGCAGCTTTACGACAGGGGTGAACGCTGAAGCTTTCTTT. This gives the protein CASSFTTGVNAEAFF. The chain couples TRBV5-1 to TRBJ1-1, with 8 bases lining up with TRBD1. This CDR3 region has 15 residues. Germline V lookup: CDR1 SGHRS, CDR2 YFSETQ.

Remarks on this clonotype: The junction differs from germline at one of its ends, possibly a read error. This chain connects TRBV7-9 to TRBJ1-4; D is ambiguous. CDR3 length equals 14 residues. CDR1 and CDR2 from the germline V gene are SEHNR and FQNEAQ (reference sequence). The CDR3, as DNA: TGTGCCAGCAGCTTAGGAGGTACTAATGAAGAACTGTTTTTT. Its translation: CASSLGGTNEELFF. Complete variable domain (other parts from reference TRBV7-9 and TRBJ1-4): DTGVSQNPRHKITKRGQNVTFRCDPISEHNRLYWYRQTLGQGPEFLTYFQNEAQLEKSRLLSDRFSAERPKGSFSTLEIQRTEQGDSAMYLCASSLGGTNEELFFGSGTQLSVL.

This clonotype was seen repeatedly, ten times or more. V and J are TRBV7-2 and TRBJ1-3; possibly TRBD1 for D (6 bases). Germline loops: CDR1 SGHTA, CDR2 FQGNSA. Trimming removed 5 bases at V and 3 bases at J, with 20 bases between. CDR3 length: 17 amino acids. The CDR3 loop is CASSLLTRGSGGNTIYF. The CDR3 nucleotides read TGTGCCAGCAGCCTCCTCACCAGGGGATCTGGTGGAAACACCATATATTTT.

The chain carries TRBV6-5 and TRBJ2-2; no firm D call. Between the trimmed V and J ends, which lost 2 bases and 6 bases, there was a span of 7 bases. The length of the CDR3 is 13 residues. Looked up from germline, CDR1 is MNHEY and CDR2 is SVGAGI. The CDR3 nucleotides are TGTGCCAGCAGTTACAGGTCGTCCGGGGAGCTGTTTTTT. Its protein is CASSYRSSGELFF.

J is TRBJ2-7 and V is TRBV6-6, with 9 nucleotides matching TRBD1. V shed 7 bases and J 8 bases; nucleotides not matched to a gene: 9. This CDR3 has 13 residues. Per the germline V gene, CDR1 is MNHNY and CDR2 is SVGAGI (reference sequence). The CDR3: CASNRDRDSQQYF. The CDR3 nucleotides are TGTGCCAGCAACCGGGACAGGGATTCCCAGCAGTACTTC.